The clone carrying this T cell receptor (beta chain) occurred many times. This sample is part of a study of early T cells in non-severe SARS-CoV-2 infection. TCRdb analysed the 5' RACE reads with MiXCR anew, one entry per CDR3 protein. This table has more than 55,000 distinct CDR3 sequences, over 3.5% appearing once. The CDR3 length is 16 residues. Trimming took 1 base from V and 1 from J, leaving 11 bases between them. Looked up from germline, CDR1 is MDHEN and CDR2 is SYDVKM. The sequencing used whole blood, collected at baseline. The chain combines TRBV28 with TRBJ1-5, with unresolved D. The receptor was derived from an adult who was a healthcare worker with PCR-confirmed SARS-CoV-2 infection or an uninfected control (not recorded which). The donor label of this sample is uncertain. The CDR3 loop is CASSLSVLGSNQPQHF. The CDR3 DNA reads as TGTGCCAGCAGTTTATCAGTCCTGGGGAGCAATCAGCCCCAGCATTTT.